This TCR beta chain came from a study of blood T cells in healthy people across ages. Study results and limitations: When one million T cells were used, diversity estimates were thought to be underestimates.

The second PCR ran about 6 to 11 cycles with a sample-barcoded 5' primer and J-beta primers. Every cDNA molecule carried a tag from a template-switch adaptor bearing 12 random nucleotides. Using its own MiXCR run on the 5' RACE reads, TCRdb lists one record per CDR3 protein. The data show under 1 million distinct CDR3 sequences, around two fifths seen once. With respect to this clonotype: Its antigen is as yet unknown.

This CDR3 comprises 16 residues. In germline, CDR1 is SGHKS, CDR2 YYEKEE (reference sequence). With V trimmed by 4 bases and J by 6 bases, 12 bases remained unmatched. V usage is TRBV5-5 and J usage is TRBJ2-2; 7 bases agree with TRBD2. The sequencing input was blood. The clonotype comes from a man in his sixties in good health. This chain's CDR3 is CASSLSKTSLPGELFF. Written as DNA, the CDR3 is TGTGCCAGCAGCCTGTCCAAGACTAGCTTGCCCGGGGAGCTGTTTTTT.